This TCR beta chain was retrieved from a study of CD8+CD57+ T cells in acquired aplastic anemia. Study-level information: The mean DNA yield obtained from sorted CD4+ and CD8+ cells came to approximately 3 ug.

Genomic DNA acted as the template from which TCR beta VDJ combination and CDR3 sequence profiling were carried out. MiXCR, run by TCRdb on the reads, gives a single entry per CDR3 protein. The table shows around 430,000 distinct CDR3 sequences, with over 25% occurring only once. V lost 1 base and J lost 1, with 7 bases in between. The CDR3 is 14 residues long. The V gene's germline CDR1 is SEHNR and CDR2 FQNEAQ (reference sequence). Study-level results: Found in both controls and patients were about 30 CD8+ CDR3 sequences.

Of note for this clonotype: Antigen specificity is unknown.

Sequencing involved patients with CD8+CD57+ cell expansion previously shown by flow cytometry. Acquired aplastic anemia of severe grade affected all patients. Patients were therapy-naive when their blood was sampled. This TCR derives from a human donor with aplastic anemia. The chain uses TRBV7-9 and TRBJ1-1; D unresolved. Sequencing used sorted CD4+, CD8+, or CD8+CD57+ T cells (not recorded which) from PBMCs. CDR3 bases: TGTGCCAGCAGCTTAGGGTCCACGAACACTGAAGCTTTCTTT. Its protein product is CASSLGSTNTEAFF.